These 28 T cell receptor beta chains were sequenced from one sample in a study of T cell responses to AZD1222 COVID-19 vaccine. Clones were sequenced by immunoSEQ multiplex PCR, and TCRdb holds only the in-frame ones, with some missing. Here the sample spans about 86,000 clones, approximately 80% being singletons. The sequencing here drew on peripheral blood, taken on day 0 of AZD1222 vaccination. Every receptor here comes from an adult in good health.

The chain joins TRBV7-8 to TRBJ1-2, with 7 bases lining up with TRBD1. Losses at the gene ends were 1 base for V and 7 bases for J; bases not matched to a gene: 9. This CDR3 is built from 15 residues. The V gene's germline CDR1 is SGHVS and CDR2 FQNEAQ. The CDR3 DNA reads as TGTGCCAGCAGCTTAGGACAGGGACATTCCTCTGGCTACACCTTC. It yields the protein CASSLGQGHSSGYTF. The full variable domain, its missing parts supplied by reference TRBV7-8 and TRBJ1-2, is GAGVSQSPRYKVAKRGQDVALRCDPISGHVSLFWYQQALGQGPEFLTYFQNEAQLDKSGLPSDRFFAERPEGSVSTLKIQRTQQEDSAVYLCASSLGQGHSSGYTFGSGTRLTVV.

This clone was detected only once. This rearrangement joins TRBV29-1 to TRBJ1-1; no reliable D call. V was clipped by 5 bases and J by 0 bases, with 10 bases between them. CDR1 is SQVTM and CDR2 is ANQGSEA in the germline V gene. The CDR3 is 13 residues long. The CDR3 protein is CSVLGQLNTEAFF. CDR3 bases: TGCAGCGTTTTGGGTCAGTTGAACACTGAAGCTTTCTTT.

V and J are TRBV6-5 and TRBJ1-4; D gene ambiguous. Germline V CDR1 and CDR2: MNHEY, SVGAGI. Trimming stripped 6 bases from V and 4 bases from J, with 12 bases between. The CDR3 totals 14 residues. Here the CDR3 reads CASRSPTDNEKLFF. The CDR3 bases are TGTGCCAGCAGGAGTCCGACGGATAATGAAAAACTGTTTTTT.

The V and J genes are TRBV2 and TRBJ2-1, with 11 positions matching TRBD1. The CDR3 sequence is 17 residues long. V shed 8 bases, J shed 5 bases, and the junction held 14 bases outside the gene matches. Germline CDR1 SNHLY, CDR2 FYNNEI. CDR3 bases: TGTGCCAGCTCCTCTTTATCCGGGACAGGGGGAAACAATGAGCAGTTCTTC. Amino acid sequence: CASSSLSGTGGNNEQFF.

This chain connects TRBV2 to TRBJ1-3; TRBD1 is a possible D gene (5 bases). The CDR3 runs 13 residues. The V and J ends lost 9 bases and 0 bases respectively, with 9 bases between them. CDR1 SNHLY and CDR2 FYNNEI come from the germline V gene. CDR3 amino acids: CASRQNSGNTIYF. DNA of the CDR3: TGTGCCAGTAGACAGAACTCTGGAAACACCATATATTTT.

The gene calls are TRBV19 and TRBJ2-5, with 10 bases identical to TRBD2. Germline CDR1 reads LNHDA; CDR2 reads SQIVND (reference sequence). This CDR3 contains 15 residues. V lost 1 base to trimming and J lost 6 bases; unmatched junction nucleotides: 5. The CDR3 region is CASSIVAGGLQTQYF. The CDR3 nucleotides read TGTGCCAGTAGTATAGTAGCGGGAGGTTTGCAGACCCAGTACTTC.

The chain recombines TRBV7-2 with TRBJ2-5; 14 nucleotides agree with TRBD2. With 5 bases clipped from V and 5 bases from J, the junction kept 1 base outside the gene matches. Germline V gene sequence: CDR1 SGHTA, CDR2 FQGNSA. The CDR3 consists of 14 residues. The CDR3 region is CASSRTSGRETQYF. The CDR3 DNA reads as TGTGCCAGCAGCCGGACTAGCGGGAGGGAGACCCAGTACTTC.

CDR3 residues: CASSSIGTSAGLITQYF. DNA of the CDR3: TGTGCCAGCAGCTCCATCGGGACTAGCGCCGGCCTTATTACGCAGTATTTT. The chain uses TRBV5-4 and TRBJ2-3; 10 bases line up with TRBD2. After removal of 3 bases from V and 8 bases from J, the junction contained 15 bases not matched to a gene. Germline values: CDR1 SGHNT, CDR2 YYREEE (reference sequence). The CDR3 has 17 residues.

The chain has TRBV6-4 and TRBJ2-1; TRBD2 matches 7 bases. Germline CDR1 reads MRHNA; CDR2 reads SNTAGT. The CDR3 is made up of 16 amino acids. Losses at the gene ends were 7 bases for V and 3 bases for J; bases not matched to a gene: 12. This chain's CDR3 is CASIPREASGYNEQFF. Here the CDR3 DNA reads TGTGCCAGCATCCCTCGAGAGGCTAGCGGCTACAATGAGCAGTTCTTC.

This chain uses TRBV10-3 with TRBJ2-7; 10 bases line up with TRBD1. Germline-derived CDR1 and CDR2 are ENHRY and SYGVKD. Trimming cost V 10 bases and J 5 bases; bases outside gene matches: 11. This CDR3 is 14 amino acids long. CDR3 protein: CATYPGQGSHEQYF. DNA of the CDR3: TGTGCCACTTACCCGGGACAGGGGTCCCACGAGCAGTACTTC.

This clone has just one count. The chain uses TRBV29-1 and TRBJ2-1; D remains ambiguous. There are 13 residues in the CDR3. Germline loops: CDR1 SQVTM, CDR2 ANQGSEA. Trimming pared 2 bases from V and 1 base from J, leaving 6 bases between. For the CDR3, the DNA is TGCAGCGTTGAAACAGCTTCCTACAATGAGCAGTTCTTC. Translating gives CSVETASYNEQFF.

The rearrangement uses TRBV5-1 and TRBJ2-2; 9 bases are shared with TRBD1. Germline CDR1 is SGHRS and CDR2 is YFSETQ. The CDR3 runs to 15 residues. J gave up 1 base and V 3 bases, and 1 base lay outside the gene matches. CDR3 nucleotide sequence: TGCGCCAGCAGCTCGGGACAGGGGAACACCGGGGAGCTGTTTTTT. Its translation is CASSSGQGNTGELFF.

The J gene is TRBJ1-1, the V gene TRBV14; D is possibly TRBD1 (6 bases). The V end was cut by 4 bases, the J end by 3 bases, with 18 bases between. This CDR3 has 16 residues. Germline V lookup: CDR1 SGHDN, CDR2 FVKESK. The CDR3 DNA is TGTGCCAGCAGCCGATCCGCGGGGACACAATACACTGAAGCTTTCTTT. This encodes CASSRSAGTQYTEAFF.

This clone has more than one count but fewer than ten. V is TRBV18 and J is TRBJ2-2, with 7 bases identical to TRBD1. This CDR3 has 16 amino acids. The germline V gene has CDR1 KGHSH and CDR2 LQKENI. Trimming at V came to 3 bases and at J to 3 bases, leaving 7 bases not matched to a gene. The CDR3 DNA follows: TGTGCCAGCTCACCCGACAGGGTGGGATACACCGGGGAGCTGTTTTTT. Its protein is CASSPDRVGYTGELFF.

The V gene is TRBV18, the J gene TRBJ2-7, with 9 bases lining up with TRBD1. V was pared by 4 bases and J by 3 bases, with 4 bases of the junction left unmatched. Germline assignment: CDR1 KGHSH and CDR2 LQKENI. The length of the CDR3 is 14 residues. The chain's CDR3 is CASSQGQGSYEQYF. The CDR3 nucleotides read TGTGCCAGCTCACAGGGACAGGGTAGCTACGAGCAGTACTTC.

The rearrangement links TRBV18 to TRBJ2-3; 11 bases map to TRBD2. CDR1 and CDR2 from the germline V gene are KGHSH and LQKENI. The CDR3 spans 16 residues. V gave up 5 bases and J gave up 3 bases; unmatched junction bases: 7. CDR3 sequence: CASSSIAGGITDTQYF. CDR3 in DNA: TGTGCCAGCTCATCCATAGCGGGAGGGATAACAGATACGCAGTATTTT.

The gene calls are TRBV6-5 and TRBJ1-1; 7 nucleotides align to TRBD1. V lost 7 bases, J lost 0 bases, and 5 bases stayed unmatched. CDR3 size: 14 residues. Per the germline V gene, CDR1 is MNHEY and CDR2 is SVGAGI. The CDR3, as DNA: TGTGCCAGCAAGAACAGGGGTATGAACACTGAAGCTTTCTTT. It codes for CASKNRGMNTEAFF.

J is TRBJ2-3 and V is TRBV30, with D perhaps TRBD1 (5 bases). Germline-derived CDR1 and CDR2 are GTSNPN and SVGIG (reference sequence). CDR3 length: 15 amino acids. Between the trimmed V and J ends, which lost 5 bases and 0 bases, there was a span of 15 bases. CDR3 in amino acids: CAWGRGGGSTDTQYF. In DNA form, the CDR3 reads TGTGCCTGGGGAAGGGGTGGCGGTAGCACAGATACGCAGTATTTT.

The J gene is TRBJ2-2, the V gene TRBV5-6; D is unresolved. V lost 4 bases and J lost 2, with 6 bases in between. This CDR3 comprises 13 residues. Germline V gives CDR1 SGHDT, CDR2 YYEEEE. Here the CDR3 DNA reads TGTGCCAGCAGCGAACAAAACACCGGGGAGCTGTTTTTT. Amino acids: CASSEQNTGELFF. Complete variable domain (other parts from reference TRBV5-6 and TRBJ2-2): DAGVTQSPTHLIKTRGQQVTLRCSPKSGHDTVSWYQQALGQGPQFIFQYYEEEERQRGNFPDRFSGHQFPNYSSELNVNALLLGDSALYLCASSEQNTGELFFGEGSRLTVL.

V usage is TRBV16 and J usage is TRBJ2-7; D possibly matches TRBD1 or TRBD2 (5 bases each). Germline CDR1 reads KGHSY; CDR2 reads FQNENV. This CDR3 spans 14 amino acids. With 1 base removed from V and 0 bases from J, the gap between germline ends came to 7 bases. CDR3 bases: TGTGCCAGCAGCCAATGGGACCGCTCCTACGAGCAGTACTTC. Translated: CASSQWDRSYEQYF.

The V call is TRBV5-1, the J call TRBJ2-3, with D unclear. Trimming stripped 3 bases from V and 6 bases from J, with 11 bases between. This CDR3 has 13 amino acids. Germline assignment: CDR1 SGHRS and CDR2 YFSETQ. The CDR3, as DNA: TGCGCCAGCAGCTCCTCGGCTATGGATACGCAGTATTTT. Translated: CASSSSAMDTQYF.

V is TRBV27 and J is TRBJ2-3; TRBD2 matches at 13 bases. The CDR3 covers 15 residues. Losses at the gene ends were 5 bases for V and 8 bases for J; bases not matched to a gene: 7. The germline gives CDR1 MNHEY, CDR2 SMNVEV (reference sequence). The CDR3 coding sequence is TGTGCCAGCAGTAGGACTAGCGGGAGACTACCTACGCAGTATTTT. Residues: CASSRTSGRLPTQYF.

The chain employs TRBV5-4 and TRBJ1-1; 8 bases are shared with TRBD1. V shed 1 base and J 1 base; nucleotides not matched to a gene: 9. CDR1 is SGHNT and CDR2 is YYREEE in the germline V gene (reference sequence). CDR3 length: 17 residues. The CDR3 protein is CASSLTGGVVPNTEAFF. Here the CDR3 DNA reads TGTGCCAGCAGCTTGACAGGGGGTGTTGTCCCGAACACTGAAGCTTTCTTT.

This clone was observed a few times. J is TRBJ1-2 and V is TRBV28; TRBD1 is a possible D gene (6 bases). CDR3 length equals 13 residues. Germline-derived CDR1 and CDR2 are MDHEN and SYDVKM. With 6 bases removed from V and 2 bases from J, the gap between germline ends came to 10 bases. This chain's CDR3 is CASRPGQNYGYTF. The CDR3 DNA sequence: TGTGCCAGCAGACCCGGACAGAACTATGGCTACACCTTC.

The V and J genes are TRBV12-2 and TRBJ2-1; the listed D gene, TRBD1, was not tested against the DNA. TRBV12-2 constitutes a pseudogene. This CDR3 contains 15 residues. This CDR3 is CASRLQGTGADEQFF. In nucleotides, the CDR3 is TGTGCAAGTCGCTTACAGGGGACAGGGGCTGATGAGCAGTTCTTC.

The chain has TRBV10-3 and TRBJ2-3; 7 bases are shared with TRBD1. The CDR3 extends over 13 amino acids. Losses at the gene ends were 7 bases for V and 1 base for J; bases not matched to a gene: 2. Germline CDR1 reads ENHRY; CDR2 reads SYGVKD. The CDR3 region has the DNA TGTGCCATCACGCAGGGGGGCACAGATACGCAGTATTTT. It codes for CAITQGGTDTQYF.

On this clone: The sample has other DNA sequences that encode this CDR3 too. This chain joins TRBV18 and TRBJ1-3; TRBD1 aligns across 9 bases. The ends lost 0 bases at V and 1 base at J; junction bases unmatched: 1. CDR1 KGHSH and CDR2 LQKENI come from the germline V gene. The CDR3 is 16 amino acids. The CDR3, as DNA: TGTGCCAGCTCACCACCCGGGACAGGGTCTGGAAACACCATATATTTT. Translation gives CASSPPGTGSGNTIYF.

The rearrangement joins TRBV29-1 to TRBJ2-3; D might be TRBD1 (5 bases). V was trimmed by 4 bases and J by 5 bases, leaving 13 bases between them. CDR3 length: 13 residues. CDR1 is SQVTM, CDR2 ANQGSEA, per germline. Here the CDR3 reads CSVGGGAEDTQYF. DNA for the CDR3: TGCAGCGTTGGAGGTGGGGCGGAAGATACGCAGTATTTT.